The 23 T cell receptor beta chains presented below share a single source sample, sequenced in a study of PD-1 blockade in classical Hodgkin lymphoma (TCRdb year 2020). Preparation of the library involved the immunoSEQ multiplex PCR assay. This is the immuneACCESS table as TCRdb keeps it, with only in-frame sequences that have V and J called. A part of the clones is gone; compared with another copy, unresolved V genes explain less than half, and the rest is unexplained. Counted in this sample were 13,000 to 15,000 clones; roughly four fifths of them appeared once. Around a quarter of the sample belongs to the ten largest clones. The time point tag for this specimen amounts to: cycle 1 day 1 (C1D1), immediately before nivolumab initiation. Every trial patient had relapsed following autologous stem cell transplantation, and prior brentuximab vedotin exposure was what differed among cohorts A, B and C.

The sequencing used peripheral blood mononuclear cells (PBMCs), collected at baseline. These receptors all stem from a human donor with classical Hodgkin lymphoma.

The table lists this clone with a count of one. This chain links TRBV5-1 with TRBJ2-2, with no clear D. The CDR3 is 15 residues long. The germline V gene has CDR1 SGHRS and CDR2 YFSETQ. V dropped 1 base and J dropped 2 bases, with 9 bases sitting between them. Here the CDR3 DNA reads TGCGCCAGCAGCTTGAGGGAAACTAACACCGGGGAGCTGTTTTTT. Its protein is CASSLRETNTGELFF.

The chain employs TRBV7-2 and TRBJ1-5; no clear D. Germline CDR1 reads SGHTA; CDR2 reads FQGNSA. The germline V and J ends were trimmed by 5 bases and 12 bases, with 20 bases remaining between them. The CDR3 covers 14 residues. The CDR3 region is CASSPGWVGFRQHF. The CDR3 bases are TGTGCCAGCAGCCCGGGGTGGGTTGGGTTCCGCCAGCATTTT.

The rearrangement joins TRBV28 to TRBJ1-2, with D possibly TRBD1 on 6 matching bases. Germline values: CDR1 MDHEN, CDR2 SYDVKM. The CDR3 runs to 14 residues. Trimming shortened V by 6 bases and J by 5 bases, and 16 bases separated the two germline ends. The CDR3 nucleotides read TGTGCCAGCAGACCTCCAGGGGCCGCTTATGGCTACACCTTC. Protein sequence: CASRPPGAAYGYTF.

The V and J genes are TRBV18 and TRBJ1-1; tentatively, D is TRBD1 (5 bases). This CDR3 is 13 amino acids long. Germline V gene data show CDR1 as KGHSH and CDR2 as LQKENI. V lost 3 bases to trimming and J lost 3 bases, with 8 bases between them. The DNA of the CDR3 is TGTGCCAGCTCACCCTCCAGGGACACTGAAGCTTTCTTT. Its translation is CASSPSRDTEAFF.

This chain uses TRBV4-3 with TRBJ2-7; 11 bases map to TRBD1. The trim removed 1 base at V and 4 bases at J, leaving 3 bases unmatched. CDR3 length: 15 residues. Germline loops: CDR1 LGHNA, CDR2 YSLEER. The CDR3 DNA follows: TGCGCCAGCAGCCAAGGGGGGACAGGGGGGTACGAGCAGTACTTC. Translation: CASSQGGTGGYEQYF.

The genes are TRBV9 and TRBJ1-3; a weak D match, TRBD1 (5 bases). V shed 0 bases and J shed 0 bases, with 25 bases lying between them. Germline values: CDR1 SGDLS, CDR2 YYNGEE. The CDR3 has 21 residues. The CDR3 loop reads CASSVAHSPRLMTDSGNTIYF. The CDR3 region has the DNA TGTGCCAGCAGCGTAGCCCACTCGCCCCGACTTATGACAGACTCTGGAAACACCATATATTTT.

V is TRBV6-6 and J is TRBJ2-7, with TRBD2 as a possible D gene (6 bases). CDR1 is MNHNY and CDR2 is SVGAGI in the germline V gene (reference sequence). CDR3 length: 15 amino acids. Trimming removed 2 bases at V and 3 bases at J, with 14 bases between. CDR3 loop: CASSYHMAGRYEQYF. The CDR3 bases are TGTGCCAGCAGTTACCACATGGCGGGGCGCTACGAGCAGTACTTC.

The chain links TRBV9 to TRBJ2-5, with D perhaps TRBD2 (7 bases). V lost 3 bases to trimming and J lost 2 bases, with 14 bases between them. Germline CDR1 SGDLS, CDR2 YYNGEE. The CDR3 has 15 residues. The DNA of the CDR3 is TGTGCCAGCAGCGACAGTCGGGGGGCTCAAGAGACCCAGTACTTC. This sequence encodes CASSDSRGAQETQYF.

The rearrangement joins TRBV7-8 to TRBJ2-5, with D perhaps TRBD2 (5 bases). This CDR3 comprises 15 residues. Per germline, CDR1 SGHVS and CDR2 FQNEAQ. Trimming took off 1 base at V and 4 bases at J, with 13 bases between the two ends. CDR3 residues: CASSLVRVLPETQYF. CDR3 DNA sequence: TGTGCCAGCAGCTTAGTGAGGGTCCTACCAGAGACCCAGTACTTC.

This CDR3 is CASSLIQSSYEQYF. The CDR3 DNA reads TGTGCCAGCAGCTTAATACAGTCTTCCTACGAGCAGTACTTC. The genes are TRBV28 and TRBJ2-7; D gene ambiguous. Germline CDR1 reads MDHEN; CDR2 reads SYDVKM. The CDR3 has 14 amino acids. V gave up 6 bases and J gave up 1 base, with 13 bases separating them.

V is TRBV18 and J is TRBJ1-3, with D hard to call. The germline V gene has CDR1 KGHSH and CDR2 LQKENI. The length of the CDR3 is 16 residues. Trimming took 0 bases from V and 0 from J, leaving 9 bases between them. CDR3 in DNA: TGTGCCAGCTCACCACCGGGAGTGATCTCTGGAAACACCATATATTTT. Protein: CASSPPGVISGNTIYF.

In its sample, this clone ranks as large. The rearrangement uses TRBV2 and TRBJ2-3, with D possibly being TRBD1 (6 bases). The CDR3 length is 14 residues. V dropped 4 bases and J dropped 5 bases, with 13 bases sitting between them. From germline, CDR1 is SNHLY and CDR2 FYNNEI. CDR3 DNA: TGTGCCAGCAGTGGCGCAGGGGTAGTAGATACGCAGTATTTT. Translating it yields CASSGAGVVDTQYF.

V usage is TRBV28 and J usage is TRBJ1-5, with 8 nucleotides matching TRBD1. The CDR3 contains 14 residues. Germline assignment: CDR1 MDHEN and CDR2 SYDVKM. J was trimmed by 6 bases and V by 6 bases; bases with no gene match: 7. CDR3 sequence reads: CASSRQGSIQPQHF. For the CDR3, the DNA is TGTGCCAGCAGCCGACAGGGGTCCATTCAGCCCCAGCATTTT.

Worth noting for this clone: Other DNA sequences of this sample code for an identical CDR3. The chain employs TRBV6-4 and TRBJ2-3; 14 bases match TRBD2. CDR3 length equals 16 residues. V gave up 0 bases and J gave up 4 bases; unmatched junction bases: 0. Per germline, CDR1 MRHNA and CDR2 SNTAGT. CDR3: CASSDSTSGGADTQYF. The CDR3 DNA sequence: TGTGCCAGCAGTGACTCGACTAGCGGGGGGGCAGATACGCAGTATTTT.

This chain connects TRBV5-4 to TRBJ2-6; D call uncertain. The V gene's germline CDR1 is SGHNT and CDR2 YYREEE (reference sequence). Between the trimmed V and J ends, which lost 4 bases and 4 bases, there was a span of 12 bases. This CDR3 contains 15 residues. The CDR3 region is CASSLGITGANVLTF. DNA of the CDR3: TGTGCCAGCAGCCTCGGTATTACAGGGGCCAACGTCCTGACTTTC.

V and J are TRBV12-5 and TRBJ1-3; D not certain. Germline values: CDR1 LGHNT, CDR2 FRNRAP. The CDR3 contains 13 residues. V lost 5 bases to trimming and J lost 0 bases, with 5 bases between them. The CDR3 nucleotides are TGTGCTAGTGGTCAGAGCTCTGGAAACACCATATATTTT. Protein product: CASGQSSGNTIYF.

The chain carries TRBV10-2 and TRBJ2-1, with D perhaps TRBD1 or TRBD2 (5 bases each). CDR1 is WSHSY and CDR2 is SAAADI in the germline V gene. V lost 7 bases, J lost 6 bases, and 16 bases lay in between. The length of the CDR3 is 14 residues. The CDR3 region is CASKRDPGGNEQFF. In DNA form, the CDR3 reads TGCGCCAGCAAAAGGGACCCGGGCGGCAATGAGCAGTTCTTC.

In DNA, the CDR3 is TGCGCCAGCAGCCAAGTAGCGGGGGGAAGCACAGATACGCAGTATTTT. It is translated as CASSQVAGGSTDTQYF. V is TRBV4-1 and J is TRBJ2-3, with 10 bases that match TRBD2. This CDR3 has 16 residues. Germline assignment: CDR1 MGHRA and CDR2 YSYEKL. J lost 0 bases, V lost 1 base, and 1 base had no gene match.

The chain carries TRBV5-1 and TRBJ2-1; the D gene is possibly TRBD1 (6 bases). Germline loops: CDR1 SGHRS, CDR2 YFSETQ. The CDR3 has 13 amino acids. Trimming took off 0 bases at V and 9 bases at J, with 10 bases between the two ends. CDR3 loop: CASSLGQGPEQFF. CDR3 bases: TGCGCCAGCAGCTTGGGGCAGGGGCCTGAGCAGTTCTTC.

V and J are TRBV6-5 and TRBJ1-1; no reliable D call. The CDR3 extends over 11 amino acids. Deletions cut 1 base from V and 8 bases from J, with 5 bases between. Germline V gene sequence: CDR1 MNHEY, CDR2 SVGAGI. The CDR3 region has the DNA TGTGCCAGCAGTTACTACGGGGAAGCTTTCTTT. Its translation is CASSYYGEAFF.

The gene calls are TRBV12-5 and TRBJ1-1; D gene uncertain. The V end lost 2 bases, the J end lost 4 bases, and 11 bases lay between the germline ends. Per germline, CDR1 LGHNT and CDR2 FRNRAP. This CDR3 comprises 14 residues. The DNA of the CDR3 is TGTGCTAGTGGTTTGCCAATAGAAGGCACTGAAGCTTTCTTT. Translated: CASGLPIEGTEAFF. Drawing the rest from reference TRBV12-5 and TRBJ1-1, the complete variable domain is DARVTQTPRHKVTEMGQEVTMRCQPILGHNTVFWYRQTMMQGLELLAYFRNRAPLDDSGMPKDRFSAEMPDATLATLKIQPSEPRDSAVYFCASGLPIEGTEAFFGQGTRLTVV.

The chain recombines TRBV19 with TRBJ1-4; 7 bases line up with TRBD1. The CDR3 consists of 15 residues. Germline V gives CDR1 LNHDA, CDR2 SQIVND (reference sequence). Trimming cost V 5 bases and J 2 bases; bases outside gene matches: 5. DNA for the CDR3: TGTGCCAGTAGTCCTGGGACAGCGACTAATGAAAAACTGTTTTTT. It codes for CASSPGTATNEKLFF.

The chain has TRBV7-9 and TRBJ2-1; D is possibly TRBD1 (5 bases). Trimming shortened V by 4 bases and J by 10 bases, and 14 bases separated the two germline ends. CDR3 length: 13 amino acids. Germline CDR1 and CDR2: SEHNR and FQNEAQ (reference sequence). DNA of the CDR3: TGTGCCAGCAGCTACTACTTGGGGCCAGAGCAGTTCTTC. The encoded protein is CASSYYLGPEQFF.